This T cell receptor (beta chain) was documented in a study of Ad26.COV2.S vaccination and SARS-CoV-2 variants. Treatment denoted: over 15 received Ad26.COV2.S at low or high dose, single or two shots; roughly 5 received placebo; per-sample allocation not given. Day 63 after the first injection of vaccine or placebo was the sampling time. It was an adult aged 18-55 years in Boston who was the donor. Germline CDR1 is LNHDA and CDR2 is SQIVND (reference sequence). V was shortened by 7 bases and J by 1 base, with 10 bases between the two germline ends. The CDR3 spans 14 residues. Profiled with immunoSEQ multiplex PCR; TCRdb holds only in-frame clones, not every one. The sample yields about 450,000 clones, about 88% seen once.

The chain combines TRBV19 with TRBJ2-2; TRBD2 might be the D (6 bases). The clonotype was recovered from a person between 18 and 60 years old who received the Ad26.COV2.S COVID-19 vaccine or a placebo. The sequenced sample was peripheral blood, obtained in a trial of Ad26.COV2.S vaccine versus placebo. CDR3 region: CASKGTQNTGELFF. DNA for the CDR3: TGTGCCAGTAAGGGGACTCAGAACACCGGGGAGCTGTTTTTT.